The T cell receptor (beta chain) described here comes from a study of cytomegalovirus exposure and HLA in healthy donors. Study details: Genotyping of 300 to 450 donors showed that about 84% belonged to the Caucasian-associated ancestry cluster. Overall study findings and caveats: Within an earlier analysis, most TCR beta V segments proved productive either about 90% or about 30% of the time.

Germline V gene lookup returns CDR1 SNHLY and CDR2 FYNNEI. The CDR3 has 16 residues. Trimming pared 6 bases from V and 5 bases from J, leaving 21 bases between. As concerns this clone: The antigen is undetermined.

The PCR was carried out with 60 Vbeta primers and 13 Jbeta primers. Clones were sequenced by immunoSEQ multiplex PCR, and TCRdb holds only the in-frame ones, with some missing. The repertoire has 80,000 or so clones, around 80% of them found once; the top ten carry 12%. The rearrangement joins TRBV2 to TRBJ2-3, with D tentatively TRBD2 (5 bases). This sequence originates from a male donor in good health and CMV-seropositive. The sequenced sample was PBMCs. The CDR3 is CASSPAVSSRGDTQYF. The CDR3 nucleotides are TGTGCCAGCAGCCCCGCGGTCAGCTCCCGGGGAGATACGCAGTATTTT.